This T cell receptor (beta chain) was observed in a study of cytomegalovirus exposure and HLA in healthy donors. In the study overall: An earlier analysis found fewer than 120 million unique TCR beta sequences from around 180 million T cells.

On this clone itself: Its cognate antigen is unknown.

The PCR employed 60 Vbeta primers together with 13 Jbeta primers. Here immunoSEQ multiplex PCR was the method, and the copy in TCRdb shows in-frame clones only, minus some. The sample holds roughly 150,000 clones; approximately 83% are singletons and the top ten take 3.1%. General study points: A few of the chains that were CMV-associated were confirmed in vitro to be specific for CMV antigens.

Trimming removed 7 bases at V and 3 bases at J, with 14 bases between. The CDR3 covers 14 residues. Germline CDR1 and CDR2: MNHNS and SASEGT. Material for sequencing was PBMCs. This receptor was identified in a male donor in good health and CMV-seronegative. V is TRBV6-1 and J is TRBJ2-3; tentatively, D is TRBD2 (6 bases). CDR3 residues: CASTAGRETDTQYF. The CDR3 DNA sequence: TGTGCCAGCACCGCGGGACGGGAAACAGATACGCAGTATTTT.